Included here is one T cell receptor beta chain sequence, with context. The sample comes from a study of shared clonotypes between healthy human individuals. Profiling relied on immunoSEQ multiplex PCR, and the TCRdb table lists in-frame clones only, not all of them. The sample has fewer than 650,000 clones, about 80% seen once. The CDR3 length is 13 residues. V lost 3 bases and J 4 bases, leaving 9 bases between the germline ends. Germline loops: CDR1 SGHTA, CDR2 FQGNSA. The V gene is TRBV7-2, the J gene TRBJ1-2; D uncertain. The sequenced material came from PBMCs. The TCR was taken from a woman between 40 and 55 years old in good health. Some clones in this sample may be carry-over from other donors' samples. CDR3 nucleotides: TGTGCCAGCAGCTTGGACCCTTTCTATGGCTACACCTTC. Translating it yields CASSLDPFYGYTF.